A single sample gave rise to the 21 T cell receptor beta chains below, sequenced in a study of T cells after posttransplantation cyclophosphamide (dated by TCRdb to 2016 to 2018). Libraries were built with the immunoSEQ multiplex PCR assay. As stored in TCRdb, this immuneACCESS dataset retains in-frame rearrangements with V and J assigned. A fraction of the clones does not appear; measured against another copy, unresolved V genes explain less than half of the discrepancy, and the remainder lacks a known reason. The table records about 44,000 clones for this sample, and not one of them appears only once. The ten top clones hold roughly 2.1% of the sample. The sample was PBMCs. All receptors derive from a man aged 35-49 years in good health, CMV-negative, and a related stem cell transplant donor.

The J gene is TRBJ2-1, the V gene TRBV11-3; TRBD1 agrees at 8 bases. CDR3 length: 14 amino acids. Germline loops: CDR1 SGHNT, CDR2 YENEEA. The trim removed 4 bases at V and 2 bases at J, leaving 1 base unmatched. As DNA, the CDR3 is TGTGCCAGCAGCTGGACAGGGACCTACAATGAGCAGTTCTTC. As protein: CASSWTGTYNEQFF.

The CDR3 DNA reads TGTGCCAGTAGTCCCGTCGCGAACCAAGAGACCCAGTACTTC. Protein: CASSPVANQETQYF. V gene TRBV19 combines with J gene TRBJ2-5; D is ambiguous. The V gene lost 5 bases and the J gene lost 0 bases, with 10 bases spanning the gap. The V gene's germline CDR1 is LNHDA and CDR2 SQIVND (reference sequence). This CDR3 has 14 residues.

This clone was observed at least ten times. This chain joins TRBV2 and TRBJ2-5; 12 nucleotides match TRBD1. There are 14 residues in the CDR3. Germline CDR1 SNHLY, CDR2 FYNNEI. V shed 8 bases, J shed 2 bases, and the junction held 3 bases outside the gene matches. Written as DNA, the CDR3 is TGTGCCAGCGGGGACAGGGGGCGTCAAGAGACCCAGTACTTC. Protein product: CASGDRGRQETQYF.

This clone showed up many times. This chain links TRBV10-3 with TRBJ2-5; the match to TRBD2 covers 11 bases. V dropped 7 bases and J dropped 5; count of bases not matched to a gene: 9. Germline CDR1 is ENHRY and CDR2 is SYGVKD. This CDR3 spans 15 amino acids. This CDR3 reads CAIKGTSGSRETQYF. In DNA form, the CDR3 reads TGTGCCATCAAGGGTACTAGCGGGAGTCGTGAGACCCAGTACTTC.

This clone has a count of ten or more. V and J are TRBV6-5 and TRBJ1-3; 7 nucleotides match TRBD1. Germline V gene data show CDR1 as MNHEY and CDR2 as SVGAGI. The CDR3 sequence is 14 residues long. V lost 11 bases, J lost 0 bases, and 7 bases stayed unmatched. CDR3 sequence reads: CAARDSFSGNTIYF. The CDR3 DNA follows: TGTGCCGCACGGGACAGCTTCTCTGGAAACACCATATATTTT.

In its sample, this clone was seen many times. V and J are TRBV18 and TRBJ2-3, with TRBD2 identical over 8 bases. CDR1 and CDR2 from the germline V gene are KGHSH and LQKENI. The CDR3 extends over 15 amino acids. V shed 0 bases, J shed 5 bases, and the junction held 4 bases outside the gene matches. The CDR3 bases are TGTGCCAGCTCACCACCTGGACTAGCCGGAGATACGCAGTATTTT. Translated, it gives CASSPPGLAGDTQYF.

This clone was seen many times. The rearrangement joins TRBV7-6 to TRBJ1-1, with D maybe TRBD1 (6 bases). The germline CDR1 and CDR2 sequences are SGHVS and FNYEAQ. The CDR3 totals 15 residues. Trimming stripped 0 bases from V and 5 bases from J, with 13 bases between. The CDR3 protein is CASSLARDTLTEAFF. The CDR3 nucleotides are TGTGCCAGCAGCTTAGCCCGGGACACCTTAACTGAAGCTTTCTTT. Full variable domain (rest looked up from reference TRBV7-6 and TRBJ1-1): GAGVSQSPRYKVTKRGQDVALRCDPISGHVSLYWYRQALGQGPEFLTYFNYEAQQDKSGLPNDRFSAERPEGSISTLTIQRTEQRDSAMYRCASSLARDTLTEAFFGQGTRLTVV.

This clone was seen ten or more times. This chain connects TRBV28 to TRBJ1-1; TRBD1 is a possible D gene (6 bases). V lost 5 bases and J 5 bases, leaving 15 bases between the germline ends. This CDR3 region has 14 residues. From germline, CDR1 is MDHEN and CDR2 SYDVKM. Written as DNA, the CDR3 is TGTGCCAGCAGTCGAGGGGGAGTCGGGACTGAAGCTTTCTTT. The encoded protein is CASSRGGVGTEAFF.

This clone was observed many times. CDR3: CASSWVSGAGYEQYF. CDR3 DNA: TGTGCCAGCAGCTGGGTTTCAGGGGCGGGCTACGAGCAGTACTTC. The V call is TRBV5-6, the J call TRBJ2-7; a weak D match, TRBD1 (6 bases). Germline V gene sequence: CDR1 SGHDT, CDR2 YYEEEE. The CDR3 runs 15 residues. V was pared by 3 bases and J by 3 bases, with 16 bases between.

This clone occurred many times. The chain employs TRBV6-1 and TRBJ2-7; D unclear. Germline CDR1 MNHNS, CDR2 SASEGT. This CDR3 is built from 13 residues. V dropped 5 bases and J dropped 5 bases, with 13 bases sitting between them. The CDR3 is CASSFGSFDEQYV. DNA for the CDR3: TGTGCCAGCAGTTTCGGGTCATTCGACGAGCAGTACGTC.

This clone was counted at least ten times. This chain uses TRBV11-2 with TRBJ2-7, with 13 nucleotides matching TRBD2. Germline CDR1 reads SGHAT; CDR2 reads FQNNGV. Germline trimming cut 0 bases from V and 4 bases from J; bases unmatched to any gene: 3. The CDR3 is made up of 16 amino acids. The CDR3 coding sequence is TGTGCCAGCAGCTTAGAGACTAGCGGGGGGAGGTACGAGCAGTACTTC. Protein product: CASSLETSGGRYEQYF.

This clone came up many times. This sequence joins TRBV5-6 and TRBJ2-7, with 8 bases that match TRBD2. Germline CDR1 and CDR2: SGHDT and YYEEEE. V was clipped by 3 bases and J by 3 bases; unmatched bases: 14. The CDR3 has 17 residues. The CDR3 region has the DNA TGTGCCAGCAGCTGGGGTGGAGGGACTAGACGTGGCTACGAGCAGTACGTC. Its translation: CASSWGGGTRRGYEQYV.

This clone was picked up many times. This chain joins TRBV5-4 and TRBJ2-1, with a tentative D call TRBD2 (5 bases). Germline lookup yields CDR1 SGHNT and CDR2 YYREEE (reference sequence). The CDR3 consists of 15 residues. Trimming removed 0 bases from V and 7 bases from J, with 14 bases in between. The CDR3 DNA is TGTGCCAGCAGCTTGGGTGCGGGCCTAGGGAATGAGCAGTTCTTC. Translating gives CASSLGAGLGNEQFF.

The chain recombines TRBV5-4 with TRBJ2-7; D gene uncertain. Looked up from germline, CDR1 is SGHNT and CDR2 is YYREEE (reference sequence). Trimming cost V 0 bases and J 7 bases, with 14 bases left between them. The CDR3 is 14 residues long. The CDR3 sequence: CASSLDTGPGEQYF. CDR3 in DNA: TGTGCCAGCAGCTTGGACACTGGTCCGGGTGAGCAGTACTTC.

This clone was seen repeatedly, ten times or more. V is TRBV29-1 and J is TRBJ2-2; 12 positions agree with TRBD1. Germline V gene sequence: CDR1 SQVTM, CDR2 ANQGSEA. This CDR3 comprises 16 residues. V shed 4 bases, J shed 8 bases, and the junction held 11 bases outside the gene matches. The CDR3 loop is CSVANSGQGASGELFF. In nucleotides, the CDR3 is TGCAGCGTTGCTAATTCGGGACAGGGGGCATCGGGGGAGCTGTTTTTT.

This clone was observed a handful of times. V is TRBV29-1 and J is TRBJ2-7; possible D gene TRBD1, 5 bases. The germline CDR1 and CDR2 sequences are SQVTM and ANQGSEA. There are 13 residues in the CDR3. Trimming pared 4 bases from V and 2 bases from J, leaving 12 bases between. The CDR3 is CSVVGQGTYEQYF. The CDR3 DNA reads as TGCAGCGTTGTCGGGCAGGGAACCTACGAGCAGTACTTC.

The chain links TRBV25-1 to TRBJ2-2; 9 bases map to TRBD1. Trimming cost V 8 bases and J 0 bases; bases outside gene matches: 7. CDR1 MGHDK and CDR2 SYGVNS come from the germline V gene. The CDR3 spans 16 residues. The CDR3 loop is CASARTGGANTGELFF. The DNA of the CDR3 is TGTGCCAGCGCCCGTACAGGGGGCGCGAACACCGGGGAGCTGTTTTTT.

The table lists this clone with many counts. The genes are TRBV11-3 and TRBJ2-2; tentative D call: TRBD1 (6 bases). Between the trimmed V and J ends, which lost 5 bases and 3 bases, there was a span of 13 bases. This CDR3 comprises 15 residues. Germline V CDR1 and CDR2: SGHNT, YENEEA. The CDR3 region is CASSAGTPDTGELFF. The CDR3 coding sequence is TGTGCCAGCAGCGCCGGGACACCAGACACCGGGGAGCTGTTTTTT.

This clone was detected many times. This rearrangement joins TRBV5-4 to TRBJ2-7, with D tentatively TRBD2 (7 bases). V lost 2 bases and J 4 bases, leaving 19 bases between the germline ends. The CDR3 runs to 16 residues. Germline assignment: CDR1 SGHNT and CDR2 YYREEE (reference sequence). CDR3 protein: CASSFWRVGGAYEQYF. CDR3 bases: TGTGCCAGCAGCTTCTGGCGGGTGGGGGGGGCGTACGAGCAGTACTTC.

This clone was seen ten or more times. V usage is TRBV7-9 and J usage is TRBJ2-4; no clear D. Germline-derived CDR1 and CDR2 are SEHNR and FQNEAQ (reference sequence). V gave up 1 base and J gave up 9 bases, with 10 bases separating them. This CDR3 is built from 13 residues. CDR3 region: CASSLDGTGIQYF. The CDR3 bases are TGTGCCAGCAGCTTAGATGGCACGGGCATTCAGTACTTC.

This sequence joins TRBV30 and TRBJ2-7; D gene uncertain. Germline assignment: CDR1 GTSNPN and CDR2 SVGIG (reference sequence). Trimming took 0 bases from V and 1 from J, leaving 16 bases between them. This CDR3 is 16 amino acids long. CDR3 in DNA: TGTGCCTGGAGTGTACCGTCGTGCCCGAGGTCCTACGAGCAGTACTTC. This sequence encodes CAWSVPSCPRSYEQYF.